The 27 T cell receptor beta chains reported below all come from one sample, sequenced in a study of OX40 agonist ivuxolimab in advanced cancers. Libraries were built with the immunoSEQ multiplex PCR assay. This immuneACCESS table, as held by TCRdb, lists in-frame sequences with V and J called but not all clones. Of the missing ones, under half trace to an unresolved V gene in checked studies; the others have no known cause. Within this sample are over 100,000 clones, with 80% to 90% of them counted one time only. The ten top clones hold about 0.55% of the sample. Sample: CD4+ or CD8+ T cells sorted from blood, taken in a trial of the OX40 agonist ivuxolimab. The source of these receptors is an adult with an advanced solid tumor such as melanoma, head and neck, liver or kidney cancer.

This clone was seen a few times. This CDR3 reads CASSLLGTNTEAFF. In DNA, the CDR3 is TGTGCCAGCAGTTTACTCGGGACCAACACTGAAGCTTTCTTT. The gene calls are TRBV28 and TRBJ1-1; D might be TRBD1 (5 bases). Per germline, CDR1 MDHEN and CDR2 SYDVKM. CDR3 length: 14 amino acids. V lost 2 bases and J 2 bases, leaving 9 bases between the germline ends.

This rearrangement joins TRBV5-5 to TRBJ1-5; 8 bases map to TRBD1. CDR3 length: 14 amino acids. The V gene end was trimmed by 5 bases and the J gene end by 5 bases; junction bases not matched to a gene: 6. CDR1 and CDR2 (germline): SGHKS, YYEKEE (reference sequence). DNA of the CDR3: TGTGCCAGCAGTCCCGGACAGGGCCATCAGCCCCAGCATTTT. Its protein is CASSPGQGHQPQHF. Based on the CDR3 plus reference TRBV5-5 and TRBJ1-5, the full variable domain is DAGVTQSPTHLIKTRGQQVTLRCSPISGHKSVSWYQQVLGQGPQFIFQYYEKEERGRGNFPDRFSARQFPNYSSELNVNALLLGDSALYLCASSPGQGHQPQHFGDGTRLSIL.

J is TRBJ1-1 and V is TRBV7-9, with TRBD1 matching over 8 bases. This CDR3 has 14 amino acids. Germline lookup yields CDR1 SEHNR and CDR2 FQNEAQ (reference sequence). The ends lost 7 bases at V and 0 bases at J; junction bases unmatched: 4. In DNA form, the CDR3 reads TGTGCCAGCACTCCGGGACAGGTGAACACTGAAGCTTTCTTT. It encodes CASTPGQVNTEAFF.

The genes are TRBV2 and TRBJ1-6; a possible D gene is TRBD1 (5 bases). The CDR3 covers 16 residues. CDR1 is SNHLY, CDR2 FYNNEI, per germline. Deletions cut 3 bases from V and 1 base from J, with 10 bases between. The CDR3 here is CASSDPGRSYNSPLHF. The DNA for the CDR3 is TGTGCCAGCAGTGATCCAGGGAGATCCTATAATTCACCCCTCCACTTT.

The CDR3 region is CASSQGSGGRNEQFF. The CDR3 region has the DNA TGTGCCAGCAGCCAAGGTAGCGGGGGGCGCAATGAGCAGTTCTTC. This sequence joins TRBV11-2 and TRBJ2-1; the match to TRBD2 covers 10 bases. The CDR3 contains 15 residues. In germline, CDR1 is SGHAT, CDR2 FQNNGV. V dropped 5 bases and J dropped 6; count of bases not matched to a gene: 7.

The CDR3 DNA follows: TGTGCCAGCAGTTTCACAGGGGGCGAGTATGGCTACACCTTC. It codes for CASSFTGGEYGYTF. The rearrangement joins TRBV6-6 to TRBJ1-2; the match to TRBD1 covers 9 bases. The CDR3 has 14 residues. Per the germline V gene, CDR1 is MNHNY and CDR2 is SVGAGI (reference sequence). The junction had 5 bases not matched to a gene; V was cut back by 4 bases and J by 5 bases.

The V gene is TRBV28, the J gene TRBJ1-4; no clear D gene. CDR3 size: 12 residues. V lost 8 bases, J lost 12 bases, and 16 bases lay in between. CDR1 is MDHEN and CDR2 is SYDVKM in the germline V gene. The chain's CDR3 is CASASEADQLFF. The CDR3 DNA is TGTGCCAGCGCATCTGAAGCCGATCAACTGTTTTTT. Using reference TRBV28 and TRBJ1-4 for the parts outside the CDR3, the full variable domain is DVKVTQSSRYLVKRTGEKVFLECVQDMDHENMFWYRQDPGLGLRLIYFSYDVKMKEKGDIPEGYSVSREKKERFSLILESASTNQTSMYLCASASEADQLFFGSGTQLSVL.

The chain has TRBV5-1 and TRBJ1-1; 7 nucleotides match TRBD1. Germline loops: CDR1 SGHRS, CDR2 YFSETQ. CDR3 length equals 16 residues. V trimming: 0 bases; J trimming: 3 bases; junction bases outside the gene matches: 8. The CDR3 nucleotides are TGCGCCAGCAGCTTGGTGGCAGGGGGGTATGACACTGAAGCTTTCTTT. Protein: CASSLVAGGYDTEAFF.

This chain joins TRBV9 and TRBJ1-6, with TRBD1 as a possible D gene (5 bases). V lost 3 bases, J lost 0 bases, and 7 bases lay in between. The CDR3 extends over 15 amino acids. CDR1 is SGDLS, CDR2 YYNGEE, per germline. As DNA, the CDR3 is TGTGCCAGCAGCGGGGGGAGCTCCTATAATTCACCCCTCCACTTT. Its protein is CASSGGSSYNSPLHF.

This chain links TRBV10-2 with TRBJ1-4, with a possible D match to TRBD1 (5 bases). In germline, CDR1 is WSHSY, CDR2 SAAADI. The CDR3 sequence is 18 residues long. Trimming shortened V by 4 bases and J by 3 bases, and 21 bases separated the two germline ends. The CDR3 DNA reads as TGCGCCAGCAGTGTTCTTAATGTGGGGGTTCCTTCTAATGAAAAACTGTTTTTT. The encoded protein is CASSVLNVGVPSNEKLFF.

This clone came up once. The genes are TRBV7-2 and TRBJ2-5; 9 bases map to TRBD2. Germline assignment: CDR1 SGHTA and CDR2 FQGNSA. With 4 bases clipped from V and 1 base from J, the junction kept 4 bases outside the gene matches. The CDR3 consists of 15 residues. For the CDR3, the DNA is TGTGCCAGCAGCTCAACTAGCGGGTCCCAAGAGACCCAGTACTTC. Residues: CASSSTSGSQETQYF.

The chain carries TRBV28 and TRBJ1-4; D perhaps matches TRBD1 (6 bases). The V and J ends lost 10 bases and 8 bases respectively, with 20 bases between them. Germline V CDR1 and CDR2: MDHEN, SYDVKM. This CDR3 has 14 amino acids. CDR3 sequence reads: CATTEQGLREKLFF. DNA of the CDR3: TGTGCCACCACAGAACAGGGACTGAGGGAAAAACTGTTTTTT.

This clone has a single count. V and J are TRBV19 and TRBJ2-3; unclear D gene. Germline CDR1 reads LNHDA; CDR2 reads SQIVND (reference sequence). The CDR3 consists of 14 residues. Deletions cut 10 bases from V and 2 bases from J, with 16 bases between. CDR3 protein: CATRTAINTDTQYF. CDR3 DNA: TGTGCCACTCGGACGGCAATTAACACAGATACGCAGTATTTT. The whole variable domain, remainder taken from reference TRBV19 and TRBJ2-3, is DGGITQSPKYLFRKEGQNVTLSCEQNLNHDAMYWYRQDPGQGLRLIYYSQIVNDFQKGDIAEGYSVSREKKESFPLTVTSAQKNPTAFYLCATRTAINTDTQYFGPGTRLTVL.

This chain joins TRBV28 and TRBJ2-4, with D perhaps TRBD2 (6 bases). Between the trimmed V and J ends, which lost 6 bases and 0 bases, there was a span of 12 bases. Per germline, CDR1 MDHEN and CDR2 SYDVKM. The CDR3 sequence is 15 residues long. The CDR3 nucleotides are TGTGCCAGCAGACCGGGACTGCTAGCCAAAAACATTCAGTACTTC. Its translation is CASRPGLLAKNIQYF. Full variable domain (remainder filled in from reference TRBV28 and TRBJ2-4): DVKVTQSSRYLVKRTGEKVFLECVQDMDHENMFWYRQDPGLGLRLIYFSYDVKMKEKGDIPEGYSVSREKKERFSLILESASTNQTSMYLCASRPGLLAKNIQYFGAGTRLSVL.

The CDR3 DNA reads as TGTGCCAGCAGGGGACCGCCCCAAGAGACCCAGTACTTC. Translated, it gives CASRGPPQETQYF. The V gene is TRBV28, the J gene TRBJ2-5; possibly TRBD1 or TRBD2 for D (5 bases each). CDR1 MDHEN and CDR2 SYDVKM come from the germline V gene. V dropped 6 bases and J dropped 1 base, with 9 bases sitting between them. The CDR3 runs to 13 residues.

This clone has a single count. The V and J genes are TRBV28 and TRBJ1-2, with D perhaps TRBD1 (6 bases). Germline V gene lookup returns CDR1 MDHEN and CDR2 SYDVKM. The CDR3 consists of 14 residues. Trimming cost V 6 bases and J 6 bases, with 17 bases left between them. CDR3: CASSSQGRANGYTF. In nucleotides, the CDR3 is TGTGCCAGCAGCTCACAGGGTCGGGCTAATGGCTACACCTTC.

The rearrangement links TRBV27 to TRBJ2-3, with 10 bases that match TRBD2. The V gene's germline CDR1 is MNHEY and CDR2 SMNVEV (reference sequence). The CDR3 contains 19 residues. V lost 4 bases, J lost 6 bases, and 19 bases stayed unmatched. The CDR3 protein is CASSWMGGRSGGALDTQYF. The DNA for the CDR3 is TGTGCCAGCAGTTGGATGGGTGGGAGGAGCGGGGGGGCTTTGGATACGCAGTATTTT.

This clone came up once. This chain connects TRBV5-1 to TRBJ2-7; D perhaps matches TRBD2 (9 bases). CDR1 and CDR2 (germline): SGHRS, YFSETQ. The V gene lost 1 base and the J gene lost 1 base, with 18 bases spanning the gap. The CDR3 is 17 amino acids. The CDR3 coding sequence is TGCGCCAGCAGCTTGATAGCTAGCGGGACAGGTTCCTACGAGCAGTACTTC. Protein: CASSLIASGTGSYEQYF.

The chain is built from TRBV7-8 and TRBJ1-1; D is unclear. V lost 5 bases and J 4 bases, leaving 14 bases between the germline ends. Germline values: CDR1 SGHVS, CDR2 FQNEAQ. The CDR3 length is 14 residues. This CDR3 reads CASSRSGVITEAFF. DNA of the CDR3: TGTGCCAGCAGCAGAAGCGGGGTAATCACTGAAGCTTTCTTT.

The chain joins TRBV15 to TRBJ2-1, with D uncertain. CDR3 length: 12 residues. V lost 6 bases, J lost 13 bases, and 16 bases lay in between. CDR1 is LNHNV, CDR2 YYDKDF, per germline (reference sequence). CDR3 DNA sequence: TGTGCCACCAGAGAGATTCCCGGGCCTCAGTTCTTC. This codes for CATREIPGPQFF.

DNA of the CDR3: TGTGCCAGCAGCACGATGACAGGGGGCTACGAGCAGTACTTC. Protein: CASSTMTGGYEQYF. The chain recombines TRBV7-2 with TRBJ2-7; 9 positions match TRBD1. V shed 5 bases, J shed 3 bases, and the junction held 5 bases outside the gene matches. This CDR3 comprises 14 residues. Germline lookup yields CDR1 SGHTA and CDR2 FQGNSA.

V is TRBV9 and J is TRBJ1-2, with no clear D. This CDR3 contains 12 residues. CDR1 SGDLS and CDR2 YYNGEE come from the germline V gene. The V end lost 3 bases, the J end lost 5 bases, and 8 bases lay between the germline ends. The CDR3 is CASSATAYGYTF. The DNA of the CDR3 is TGTGCCAGCAGCGCGACGGCGTATGGCTACACCTTC.

J is TRBJ2-7 and V is TRBV2; 13 positions match TRBD2. This CDR3 is 16 amino acids long. The junction had 13 bases not matched to a gene; V was cut back by 8 bases and J by 6 bases. Per the germline V gene, CDR1 is SNHLY and CDR2 is FYNNEI. The CDR3 DNA sequence: TGTGCCAGCCGTAGACTAGCGGGGGGCGAAAACGGCGAGCAGTACTTC. Protein product: CASRRLAGGENGEQYF.

The chain joins TRBV6-5 to TRBJ2-7; D is ambiguous. Germline V CDR1 and CDR2: MNHEY, SVGAGI. The CDR3 is 16 amino acids. Trimming shortened V by 0 bases and J by 1 base, and 13 bases separated the two germline ends. The CDR3 DNA follows: TGTGCCAGCAGTTACTCGAGAATGTTGGGGTCCTACGAGCAGTACTTC. Translated, it gives CASSYSRMLGSYEQYF.

V usage is TRBV30 and J usage is TRBJ1-1, with 9 bases lining up with TRBD1. Germline V gene sequence: CDR1 GTSNPN, CDR2 SVGIG (reference sequence). J was trimmed by 7 bases and V by 5 bases; bases with no gene match: 5. CDR3 size: 12 residues. CDR3 sequence (DNA): TGTGCCTGGGCTACAGGGGGCTTTGAAGCTTTCTTT. Its protein product is CAWATGGFEAFF.

This chain connects TRBV19 to TRBJ1-4; no reliable D call. V was pared by 5 bases and J by 8 bases, with 12 bases between. The CDR3 spans 13 residues. Per germline, CDR1 LNHDA and CDR2 SQIVND (reference sequence). CDR3 amino acids: CASSQAVWEKLFF. As DNA, the CDR3 is TGTGCCAGTAGTCAGGCGGTTTGGGAAAAACTGTTTTTT.

The chain is built from TRBV14 and TRBJ1-1; D is possibly TRBD1 (6 bases). Germline V gives CDR1 SGHDN, CDR2 FVKESK. This CDR3 is 14 amino acids long. Trimming cost V 3 bases and J 5 bases, with 13 bases left between them. CDR3 in DNA: TGTGCCAGCAGCCATGATAGGGGGGGGACTGAAGCTTTCTTT. As protein: CASSHDRGGTEAFF.